These 31 T cell receptor beta chains share one sample of origin, sequenced in a study of PD-L1 blockade in urothelial cancer. Time point given: peripheral blood 6 weeks after treatment start. Some clones are missing from TCRdb's copy, which holds only in-frame ones; the method was immunoSEQ multiplex PCR. Of 35,000 to 45,000 clones detected, roughly nine tenths appear once; the ten largest clones hold about 6.8%. The input for sequencing was PBMCs, taken around atezolizumab (anti-PD-L1) treatment. These receptor sequences come from a man in his 70s with urothelial cancer.

The chain has TRBV19 and TRBJ1-5, with a possible D match to TRBD1 (6 bases). The length of the CDR3 is 14 residues. The germline V gene has CDR1 LNHDA and CDR2 SQIVND (reference sequence). Between the trimmed V and J ends, which lost 3 bases and 7 bases, there was a span of 13 bases. As DNA, the CDR3 is TGTGCCAGTAGTATGTGGGGGCTTCGCCAGCCCCAGCATTTT. This sequence encodes CASSMWGLRQPQHF. Together with reference TRBV19 and TRBJ1-5, the CDR3 gives the full variable domain: DGGITQSPKYLFRKEGQNVTLSCEQNLNHDAMYWYRQDPGQGLRLIYYSQIVNDFQKGDIAEGYSVSREKKESFPLTVTSAQKNPTAFYLCASSMWGLRQPQHFGDGTRLSIL.

The genes are TRBV4-1 and TRBJ1-2, with a possible D match to TRBD1 (5 bases). With 0 bases removed from V and 8 bases from J, the gap between germline ends came to 19 bases. The CDR3 length is 16 residues. Per germline, CDR1 MGHRA and CDR2 YSYEKL. CDR3 bases: TGCGCCAGCAGCCAAGACTCACCAGGGCAGCCCGGGGGCTACACCTTC. Residues: CASSQDSPGQPGGYTF.

CDR3 sequence reads: CASSLKLAGGLHNEQFF. CDR3 sequence (DNA): TGCGCCAGCAGCCTAAAACTAGCGGGAGGGCTCCACAATGAGCAGTTCTTC. The chain employs TRBV5-1 and TRBJ2-1; 13 nucleotides line up with TRBD2. V lost 4 bases, J lost 5 bases, and 9 bases stayed unmatched. This CDR3 contains 17 residues. Germline CDR1 reads SGHRS; CDR2 reads YFSETQ. Together with reference TRBV5-1 and TRBJ2-1, the CDR3 gives the full variable domain: KAGVTQTPRYLIKTRGQQVTLSCSPISGHRSVSWYQQTPGQGLQFLFEYFSETQRNKGNFPGRFSGRQFSNSRSEMNVSTLELGDSALYLCASSLKLAGGLHNEQFFGPGTRLTVL.

The chain uses TRBV5-1 and TRBJ2-3, with D possibly TRBD2 on 6 matching bases. There are 12 residues in the CDR3. Per the germline V gene, CDR1 is SGHRS and CDR2 is YFSETQ. Trimming cost V 5 bases and J 12 bases, with 16 bases left between them. CDR3 coding DNA: TGCGCCAGCAGTTATGACCCGGGGGTCCAGTATTTT. It is translated as CASSYDPGVQYF.

The rearrangement uses TRBV27 and TRBJ2-2; 9 bases fit TRBD1. The CDR3 length is 23 residues. Germline CDR1 MNHEY, CDR2 SMNVEV (reference sequence). J lost 0 bases, V lost 5 bases, and 25 bases had no gene match. The CDR3 nucleotides read TGTGCCAGCAGTCCTAGGGGGACAGGGACCGGGACTACTCTACACCCGAACACCGGGGAGCTGTTTTTT. This encodes CASSPRGTGTGTTLHPNTGELFF.

The chain has TRBV5-1 and TRBJ2-3; TRBD1 agrees at 7 bases. CDR1 is SGHRS, CDR2 YFSETQ, per germline. The CDR3 totals 14 residues. J was trimmed by 5 bases and V by 4 bases; bases with no gene match: 7. This CDR3 reads CASSVSRQGDTQYF. In nucleotides, the CDR3 is TGCGCCAGCAGCGTAAGCAGACAGGGAGATACGCAGTATTTT.

The chain is built from TRBV7-3 and TRBJ2-1; TRBD2 might be the D (5 bases). Trimming pared 6 bases from V and 0 bases from J, leaving 15 bases between. This CDR3 has 16 residues. The germline V gene has CDR1 SGHTA and CDR2 FQGTGA. CDR3 in amino acids: CASSASLASSYNEQFF. The CDR3 region has the DNA TGTGCCAGCAGTGCCTCCTTAGCGAGCTCCTACAATGAGCAGTTCTTC.

This chain connects TRBV2 to TRBJ1-2; D unresolved. Germline lookup yields CDR1 SNHLY and CDR2 FYNNEI. Trimming stripped 11 bases from V and 0 bases from J, with 13 bases between. The CDR3 spans 13 residues. This CDR3 reads CAVRGTSNYGYTF. DNA of the CDR3: TGTGCCGTCCGGGGAACCTCTAACTATGGCTACACCTTC.

The V and J genes are TRBV2 and TRBJ2-5, with a tentative D call TRBD2 (5 bases). CDR1 and CDR2 (germline): SNHLY, FYNNEI. Trimming took off 5 bases at V and 2 bases at J, with 12 bases between the two ends. The CDR3 loop spans 14 amino acids. The CDR3 DNA reads TGTGCCAGCAGTTGGGCCCGAGGGCAAGAGACCCAGTACTTC. Residues: CASSWARGQETQYF.

This chain joins TRBV4-1 and TRBJ1-3; 9 bases match TRBD1. Looked up from germline, CDR1 is MGHRA and CDR2 is YSYEKL. V dropped 0 bases and J dropped 4; count of bases not matched to a gene: 7. The CDR3 extends over 17 amino acids. The CDR3: CASSQEGTGLPGNTIYF. The CDR3, as DNA: TGCGCCAGCAGCCAAGAAGGGACAGGGCTACCCGGAAACACCATATATTTT.

This clone was seen only once. The CDR3 nucleotides read TGTGCCAGCAGTGAAGTGGTAGGGCCAGGGGGCCTCTGGGAGCAGTACTTC. Translated, it gives CASSEVVGPGGLWEQYF. The J gene is TRBJ2-7, the V gene TRBV2; 8 nucleotides match TRBD1. Unmatched junction bases numbered 15, after V lost 1 base and J lost 7 bases. This CDR3 contains 17 residues. The germline gives CDR1 SNHLY, CDR2 FYNNEI.

V and J are TRBV6-1 and TRBJ1-1; no clear D gene. The CDR3 extends over 11 amino acids. Trimming removed 1 base at V and 10 bases at J, with 7 bases between. CDR1 and CDR2 from the germline V gene are MNHNS and SASEGT. CDR3 protein: CASSEVGRAFF. The CDR3, as DNA: TGTGCCAGCAGTGAAGTGGGGAGAGCTTTCTTT.

J is TRBJ2-4 and V is TRBV5-1; no definite D call. Trimming removed 4 bases at V and 5 bases at J, with 10 bases between. The CDR3 is 13 amino acids. Germline loops: CDR1 SGHRS, CDR2 YFSETQ. CDR3 sequence: CASSPPGENIQYF. The CDR3 nucleotides are TGCGCCAGCAGCCCCCCAGGCGAAAACATTCAGTACTTC.

The gene calls are TRBV5-4 and TRBJ2-3, with a possible D match to TRBD2 (6 bases). V lost 4 bases and J 4 bases, leaving 22 bases between the germline ends. The CDR3 totals 17 residues. Looked up from germline, CDR1 is SGHNT and CDR2 is YYREEE (reference sequence). The CDR3 DNA sequence: TGTGCCAGCAGCCTGCCTGGTATAGCCGGGAGTGCAGATACGCAGTATTTT. Amino acid sequence: CASSLPGIAGSADTQYF.

V gene TRBV19 combines with J gene TRBJ1-3; weak D call: TRBD1 (5 bases). The CDR3 length is 12 residues. Germline-derived CDR1 and CDR2 are LNHDA and SQIVND (reference sequence). V was pared by 6 bases and J by 14 bases, with 17 bases between. In nucleotides, the CDR3 is TGTGCCAGTAGCACCGGGAGGACACGGGTATATTTT. Translation gives CASSTGRTRVYF.

The J gene is TRBJ2-7, the V gene TRBV29-1, with D possibly being TRBD1 (6 bases). CDR3 size: 14 residues. CDR1 SQVTM and CDR2 ANQGSEA come from the germline V gene. Trimming left V 6 bases short and J 0 bases short, with 15 bases between. The CDR3 DNA follows: TGCAGCGTCCTGGACAGACCCTTCTCCTACGAGCAGTACTTC. It yields the protein CSVLDRPFSYEQYF.

The chain has TRBV7-3 and TRBJ2-1; 10 bases align to TRBD2. The CDR3 runs to 15 residues. Germline CDR1 and CDR2: SGHTA and FQGTGA. The V segment lost 4 bases and the J segment 7 bases; nucleotides outside the gene matches: 7. The CDR3 region is CASSSQAGGVNEQFF. In nucleotides, the CDR3 is TGTGCCAGCAGCTCCCAAGCGGGAGGGGTAAATGAGCAGTTCTTC.

The genes are TRBV30 and TRBJ2-2; unclear D gene. V gave up 0 bases and J gave up 0 bases, with 8 bases separating them. The CDR3 covers 15 residues. Germline CDR1 and CDR2: GTSNPN and SVGIG (reference sequence). This chain's CDR3 is CAWSVAVANTGELFF. CDR3 coding DNA: TGTGCCTGGAGTGTAGCCGTAGCGAACACCGGGGAGCTGTTTTTT. Together with reference TRBV30 and TRBJ2-2, the CDR3 gives the full variable domain: SQTIHQWPATLVQPVGSPLSLECTVEGTSNPNLYWYRQAAGRGLQLLFYSVGIGQISSEVPQNLSASRPQDRQFILSSKKLLLSDSGFYLCAWSVAVANTGELFFGEGSRLTVL.

This chain uses TRBV18 with TRBJ2-3; 11 bases map to TRBD2. This CDR3 is built from 17 residues. The germline gives CDR1 KGHSH, CDR2 LQKENI. V lost 3 bases, J lost 0 bases, and 5 bases stayed unmatched. The CDR3 reads CASSPGLAGSSTDTQYF. The DNA for the CDR3 is TGTGCCAGCTCACCCGGACTAGCGGGCTCAAGCACAGATACGCAGTATTTT.

V usage is TRBV5-5 and J usage is TRBJ2-1; D is possibly TRBD2 (7 bases). Per germline, CDR1 SGHKS and CDR2 YYEKEE (reference sequence). V dropped 3 bases and J dropped 2 bases, with 12 bases sitting between them. CDR3 size: 15 residues. Written as DNA, the CDR3 is TGTGCCAGCAGCTCCCAGGGGACTACCTACAATGAGCAGTTCTTC. It encodes CASSSQGTTYNEQFF.

The chain couples TRBV10-3 to TRBJ2-1; D uncertain. The CDR3 length is 14 residues. CDR1 ENHRY and CDR2 SYGVKD come from the germline V gene. With 7 bases removed from V and 5 bases from J, the gap between germline ends came to 15 bases. DNA of the CDR3: TGTGCCATCATGGGCCGAAAGGATGACAATGAGCAGTTCTTC. Its translation: CAIMGRKDDNEQFF.

The chain combines TRBV9 with TRBJ2-6, with a weak D call TRBD1 (5 bases). Germline values: CDR1 SGDLS, CDR2 YYNGEE. CDR3 length: 15 residues. V was clipped by 3 bases and J by 7 bases, with 14 bases between them. CDR3 DNA: TGTGCCAGCAGCGGGCCTACAGGTGGAGCCAACGTCCTGACTTTC. This sequence encodes CASSGPTGGANVLTF.

This chain joins TRBV6-5 and TRBJ2-7; TRBD2 might be the D (7 bases). The CDR3 totals 16 residues. The V gene lost 0 bases and the J gene lost 1 base, with 13 bases spanning the gap. Germline values: CDR1 MNHEY, CDR2 SVGAGI. The CDR3 is CASSYSTRGGSYEQYF. For the CDR3, the DNA is TGTGCCAGCAGTTACTCGACCAGGGGAGGGTCCTACGAGCAGTACTTC.

This clone was seen once. The chain carries TRBV5-4 and TRBJ2-5; tentatively, D is TRBD2 (5 bases). V shed 3 bases and J shed 1 base, with 16 bases lying between them. Germline V CDR1 and CDR2: SGHNT, YYREEE (reference sequence). This CDR3 region has 16 residues. Here the CDR3 reads CASSSLAQDLQETQYF. CDR3 sequence (DNA): TGTGCCAGCAGCTCCTTAGCGCAAGACCTCCAAGAGACCCAGTACTTC.

The chain links TRBV7-9 to TRBJ2-7; 11 bases line up with TRBD2. The J segment lost 4 bases and the V segment lost 5 bases, leaving 7 bases of the junction unmatched. Per germline, CDR1 SEHNR and CDR2 FQNEAQ (reference sequence). The CDR3 length is 15 residues. The CDR3 sequence is CASSARTSGSYEQYF. CDR3 DNA sequence: TGTGCCAGCAGCGCCCGGACTAGCGGGTCTTACGAGCAGTACTTC.

The V gene is TRBV5-5, the J gene TRBJ2-5; 7 bases align to TRBD2. J gave up 7 bases and V 4 bases, and 10 bases lay outside the gene matches. This CDR3 spans 14 amino acids. Germline CDR1 SGHKS, CDR2 YYEKEE (reference sequence). The CDR3 DNA sequence: TGTGCCAGCAGCGTGAGCGGGACTCATATGACCCAGTACTTC. It is translated as CASSVSGTHMTQYF.

This clone was detected once. CDR3 residues: CASSERTGGSYTQYF. The CDR3 nucleotides are TGTGCCAGCAGTGAAAGGACAGGGGGTAGTTATACGCAGTATTTT. This sequence joins TRBV2 and TRBJ2-3; 10 bases fit TRBD1. Germline V gives CDR1 SNHLY, CDR2 FYNNEI. This CDR3 spans 15 amino acids. The V gene end was trimmed by 2 bases and the J gene end by 7 bases; junction bases not matched to a gene: 6.

This chain links TRBV19 with TRBJ1-5; 9 bases fit TRBD1. Germline V gene sequence: CDR1 LNHDA, CDR2 SQIVND (reference sequence). Trimming removed 4 bases from V and 6 bases from J; junction bases left unmatched: 7. CDR3 length equals 15 residues. The CDR3 DNA follows: TGTGCCAGTAGTAAGGGGGACAGGGAGGGTCAGCCCCAGCATTTT. Translated: CASSKGDREGQPQHF. Combining the CDR3 with reference TRBV19 and TRBJ1-5 gives the whole variable domain DGGITQSPKYLFRKEGQNVTLSCEQNLNHDAMYWYRQDPGQGLRLIYYSQIVNDFQKGDIAEGYSVSREKKESFPLTVTSAQKNPTAFYLCASSKGDREGQPQHFGDGTRLSIL.

The chain carries TRBV10-3 and TRBJ1-2, with 8 bases fitting TRBD1. The trim removed 0 bases at V and 13 bases at J, leaving 10 bases unmatched. CDR3 length equals 14 residues. Germline-derived CDR1 and CDR2 are ENHRY and SYGVKD. CDR3 in amino acids: CAISESSQGASVTF. The CDR3 DNA reads as TGTGCCATCAGTGAGTCGTCCCAGGGGGCGTCGGTCACCTTC.

The chain links TRBV15 to TRBJ2-7; 11 nucleotides align to TRBD1. The CDR3 totals 15 residues. Unmatched junction bases numbered 5, after V lost 1 base and J lost 6 bases. Germline CDR1 and CDR2: LNHNV and YYDKDF (reference sequence). The CDR3 spells CATSRAGTGGSEQYF. The DNA for the CDR3 is TGTGCCACCAGCAGAGCCGGGACAGGGGGATCCGAGCAGTACTTC.

V usage is TRBV5-6 and J usage is TRBJ1-2, with D possibly being TRBD1 (6 bases). The CDR3 sequence is 14 residues long. CDR1 SGHDT and CDR2 YYEEEE come from the germline V gene. Trimming shortened V by 4 bases and J by 1 base, and 11 bases separated the two germline ends. Written as DNA, the CDR3 is TGTGCCAGCAGCCTCCGGACAGTTAACTATGGCTACACCTTC. The encoded protein is CASSLRTVNYGYTF.